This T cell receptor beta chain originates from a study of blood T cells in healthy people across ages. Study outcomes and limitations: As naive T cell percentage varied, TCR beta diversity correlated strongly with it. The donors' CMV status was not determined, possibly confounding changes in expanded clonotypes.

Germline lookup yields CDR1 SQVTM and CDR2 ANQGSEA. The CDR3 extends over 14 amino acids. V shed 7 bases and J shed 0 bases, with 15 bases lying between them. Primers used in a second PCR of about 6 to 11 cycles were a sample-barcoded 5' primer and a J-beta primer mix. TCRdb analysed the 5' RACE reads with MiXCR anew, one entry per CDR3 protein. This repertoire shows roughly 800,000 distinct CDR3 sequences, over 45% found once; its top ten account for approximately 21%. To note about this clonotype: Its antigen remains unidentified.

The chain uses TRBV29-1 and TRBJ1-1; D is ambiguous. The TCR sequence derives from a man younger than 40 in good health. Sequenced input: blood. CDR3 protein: CSARTHGLNTEAFF. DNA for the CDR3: TGCAGCGCCCGCACCCACGGGCTGAACACTGAAGCTTTCTTT.